This record concerns one T cell receptor beta chain sequence. Its cognate antigen is unknown. Other DNA variants within this sample encode the same CDR3. These data are taken from a study of cytomegalovirus exposure and HLA in healthy donors. Study-level results: The authors enumerated 164 TCR beta chains as linked to cytomegalovirus.

Germline V CDR1 and CDR2: SEHNR, FQNEAQ (reference sequence). V shed 5 bases, J shed 5 bases, and the junction held 5 bases outside the gene matches. The length of the CDR3 is 15 residues. The study ran its PCR with 60 Vbeta and 13 Jbeta primers. Clones were sequenced by immunoSEQ multiplex PCR, and TCRdb holds only the in-frame ones, with some missing. The data show 140,000 to 150,000 clones, around 73% seen once. This chain connects TRBV7-9 to TRBJ2-3; 12 bases match TRBD2. Specimen: PBMCs. This TCR was sampled from a woman between 18 and 29 years old in good health and CMV-seronegative. CDR3 sequence: CASSASGRAGDTQYF. In DNA, the CDR3 is TGTGCCAGCAGCGCTAGCGGGAGGGCCGGAGATACGCAGTATTTT.